Listed here are 7 T cell receptor beta chains from one sample, sequenced in a study of cytomegalovirus exposure and HLA in healthy donors. Method: immunoSEQ multiplex PCR; TCRdb's copy keeps in-frame clones and lacks some. In the table there are almost 200,000 clones, around 80% of which are singletons. Specimen: PBMCs. The receptors here all came from a woman in her twenties or thirties in good health and CMV-seronegative.

The chain combines TRBV28 with TRBJ2-7; 7 bases are shared with TRBD1. The CDR3 is 14 amino acids. Germline CDR1 is MDHEN and CDR2 is SYDVKM. J lost 4 bases, V lost 3 bases, and 6 bases had no gene match. DNA for the CDR3: TGTGCCAGCAGTTTGGGACAGACTCATTACGAGCAGTACTTC. Translated, it gives CASSLGQTHYEQYF.

This clone was observed a handful of times. The chain employs TRBV21-1 and TRBJ1-1; TRBD1, as called in the table, went unchecked against the DNA. TRBV21-1 is flagged as a pseudogene. This CDR3 spans 13 amino acids. The DNA of the CDR3 is TGTGCCAGTGTGGACAGGGTGGACACTGAAGCTTTCTTT. Encoded protein: CASVDRVDTEAFF.

The chain is built from TRBV19 and TRBJ1-5, with TRBD1 matching over 8 bases. Per germline, CDR1 LNHDA and CDR2 SQIVND (reference sequence). The CDR3 runs 17 residues. Trimming removed 3 bases from V and 4 bases from J; junction bases left unmatched: 11. Here the CDR3 DNA reads TGTGCCAGTAGTATGGGGAAACAGGGGGTCCTTAATCAGCCCCAGCATTTT. Protein product: CASSMGKQGVLNQPQHF.

The rearrangement joins TRBV7-9 to TRBJ1-5, with 9 bases matching TRBD1. V was clipped by 5 bases and J by 5 bases; unmatched bases: 1. The germline V gene has CDR1 SEHNR and CDR2 FQNEAQ (reference sequence). There are 13 residues in the CDR3. As DNA, the CDR3 is TGTGCCAGCAGCAGGGACAGGGATCAGCCCCAGCATTTT. Protein product: CASSRDRDQPQHF.

The chain carries TRBV29-1 and TRBJ2-2; TRBD2 agrees at 8 bases. The CDR3 loop spans 14 amino acids. Germline CDR1 SQVTM, CDR2 ANQGSEA. Unmatched junction bases numbered 4, after V lost 7 bases and J lost 0 bases. This CDR3 is CSGSTSANTGELFF. As DNA, the CDR3 is TGCAGCGGATCGACTAGCGCGAACACCGGGGAGCTGTTTTTT.

This clone was observed a single time. The chain joins TRBV10-1 to TRBJ2-1; the match to TRBD2 covers 12 bases. Trimming cost V 6 bases and J 9 bases; bases outside gene matches: 9. This CDR3 contains 15 residues. In germline, CDR1 is WNHNN, CDR2 SYGVQD (reference sequence). CDR3 DNA sequence: TGCGCCAGCAGCGAGACTAGCGGGGGAGTTGGTGAGCAGTTCTTC. It encodes CASSETSGGVGEQFF.

The gene calls are TRBV30 and TRBJ2-7; no reliable D call. The CDR3 is 11 residues long. Germline CDR1 GTSNPN, CDR2 SVGIG (reference sequence). Trimming cost V 3 bases and J 10 bases, with 13 bases left between them. Written as DNA, the CDR3 is TGTGCCTGGAGGACTCAGTTTTATCAGTACTTC. Its translation: CAWRTQFYQYF.